This TCR beta chain came from a study of cytomegalovirus exposure and HLA in healthy donors. Trimming left V 3 bases short and J 4 bases short, with 21 bases between. Germline CDR1 reads MNHEY; CDR2 reads SMNVEV (reference sequence). CDR3 length: 17 residues. This clone was recorded a few times. The PCR was carried out with 60 Vbeta primers and 13 Jbeta primers. TCRdb's table, derived via immunoSEQ multiplex PCR, lists solely in-frame clones and lacks some. Of just under 95,000 clones listed, roughly 80% were seen once; the top ten hold approximately 1.3%. Sequenced: PBMCs. The clonotype comes from a girl under 10 years old in good health and CMV-seropositive. The rearrangement links TRBV27 to TRBJ1-2, with D perhaps matching TRBD1 (5 bases). The CDR3 DNA is TGTGCCAGCAGTTTGAGGGTGCTAGGTGGGACTGGCTATGGCTACACCTTC. Encoded protein: CASSLRVLGGTGYGYTF.